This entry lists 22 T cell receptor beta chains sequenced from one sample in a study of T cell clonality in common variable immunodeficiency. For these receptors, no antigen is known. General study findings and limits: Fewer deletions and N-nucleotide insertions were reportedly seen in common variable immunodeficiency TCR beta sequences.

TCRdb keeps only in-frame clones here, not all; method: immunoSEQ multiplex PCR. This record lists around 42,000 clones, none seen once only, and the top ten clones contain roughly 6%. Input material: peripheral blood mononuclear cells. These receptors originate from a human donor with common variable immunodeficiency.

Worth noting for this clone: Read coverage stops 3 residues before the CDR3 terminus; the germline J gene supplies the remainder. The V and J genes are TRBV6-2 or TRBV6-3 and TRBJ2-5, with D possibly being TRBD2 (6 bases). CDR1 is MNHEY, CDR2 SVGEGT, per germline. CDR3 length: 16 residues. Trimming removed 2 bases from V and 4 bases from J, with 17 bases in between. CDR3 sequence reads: CASSYVGGAEGETQYF. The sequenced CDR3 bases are TGTGCCAGCAGTTACGTTGGCGGGGCGGAGGGAGAGACC.

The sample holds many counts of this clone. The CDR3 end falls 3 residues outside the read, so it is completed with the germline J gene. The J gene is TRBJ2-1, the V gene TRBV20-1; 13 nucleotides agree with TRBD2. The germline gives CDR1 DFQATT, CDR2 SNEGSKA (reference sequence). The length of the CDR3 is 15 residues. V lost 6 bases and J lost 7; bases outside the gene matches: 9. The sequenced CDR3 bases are TGCAGTGCCAGCCCACGGACTAGCGGGAGTAATGAG. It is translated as CSASPRTSGSNE. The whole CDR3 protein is CSASPRTSGSNEQFF.

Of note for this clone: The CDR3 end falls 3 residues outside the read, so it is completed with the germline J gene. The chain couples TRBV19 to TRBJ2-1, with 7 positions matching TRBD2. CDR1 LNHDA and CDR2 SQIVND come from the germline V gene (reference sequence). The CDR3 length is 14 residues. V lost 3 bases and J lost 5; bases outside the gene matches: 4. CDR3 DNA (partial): TGTGCCAGTAGTATCGCGGGGGAACACAATGAG. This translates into CASSIAGEHNE. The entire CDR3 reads CASSIAGEHNEQFF.

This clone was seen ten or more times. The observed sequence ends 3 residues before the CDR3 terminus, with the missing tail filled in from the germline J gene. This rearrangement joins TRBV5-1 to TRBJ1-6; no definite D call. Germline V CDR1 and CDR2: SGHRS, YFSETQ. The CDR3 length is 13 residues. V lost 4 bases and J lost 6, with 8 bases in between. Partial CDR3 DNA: TGCGCCAGCAGCCCGCGCCCTAATTCACCC. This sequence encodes CASSPRPNSP. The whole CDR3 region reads CASSPRPNSPLHF.

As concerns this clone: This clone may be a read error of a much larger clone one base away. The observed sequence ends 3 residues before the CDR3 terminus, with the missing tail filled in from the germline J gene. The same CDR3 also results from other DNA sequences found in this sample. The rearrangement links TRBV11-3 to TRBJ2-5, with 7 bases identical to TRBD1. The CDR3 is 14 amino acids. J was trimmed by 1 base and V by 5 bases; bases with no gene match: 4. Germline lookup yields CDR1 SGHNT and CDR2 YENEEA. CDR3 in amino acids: CASSPGTAQETQYF. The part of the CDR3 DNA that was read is TGTGCCAGCAGCCCCGGGACAGCCCAAGAGACC. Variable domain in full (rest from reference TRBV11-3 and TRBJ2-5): EAGVVQSPRYKIIEKKQPVAFWCNPISGHNTLYWYLQNLGQGPELLIRYENEEAVDDSQLPKDRFSAERLKGVDSTLKIQPAELGDSAVYLCASSPGTAQETQYFGPGTRLLVL.

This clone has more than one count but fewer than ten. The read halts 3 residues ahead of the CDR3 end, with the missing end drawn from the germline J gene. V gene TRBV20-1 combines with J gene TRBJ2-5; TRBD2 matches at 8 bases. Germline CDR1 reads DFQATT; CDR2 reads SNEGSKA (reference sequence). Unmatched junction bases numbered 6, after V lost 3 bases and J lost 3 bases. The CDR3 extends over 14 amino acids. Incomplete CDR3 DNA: TGCAGTGCTAGGAGGGGCGGGGGGAAAGAGACC. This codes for CSARRGGGKET. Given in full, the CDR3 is CSARRGGGKETQYF.

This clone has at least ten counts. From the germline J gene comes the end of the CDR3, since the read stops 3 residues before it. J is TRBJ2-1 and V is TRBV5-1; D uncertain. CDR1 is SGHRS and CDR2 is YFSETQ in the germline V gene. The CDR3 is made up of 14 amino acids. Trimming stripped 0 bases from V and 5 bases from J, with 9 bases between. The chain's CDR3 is CASSLVPRNNEQFF. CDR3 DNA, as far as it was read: TGCGCCAGCAGCTTGGTCCCCCGTAACAATGAG.

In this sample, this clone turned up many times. The sequenced CDR3 bases are TGTGCCAGCAGTGTCCCCCAGGGGGCCGACGAG. This codes for CASSVPQGADE. The complete CDR3 protein is CASSVPQGADEQYF. The V call is TRBV2, the J call TRBJ2-7, with TRBD1 matching over 8 bases. The read gets to within 3 residues of the CDR3 end, and the germline J gene fills in the rest. Germline trimming cut 4 bases from V and 5 bases from J; bases unmatched to any gene: 7. The CDR3 runs to 14 residues. The germline V gene has CDR1 SNHLY and CDR2 FYNNEI.

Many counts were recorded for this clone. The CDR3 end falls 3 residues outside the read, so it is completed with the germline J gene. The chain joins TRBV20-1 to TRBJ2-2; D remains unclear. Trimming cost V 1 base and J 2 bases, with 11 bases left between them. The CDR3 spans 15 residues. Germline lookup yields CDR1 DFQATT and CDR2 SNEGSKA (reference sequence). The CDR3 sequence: CSARGPRVNTGELFF. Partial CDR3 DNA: TGCAGTGCTAGAGGCCCCCGGGTTAACACCGGGGAG.

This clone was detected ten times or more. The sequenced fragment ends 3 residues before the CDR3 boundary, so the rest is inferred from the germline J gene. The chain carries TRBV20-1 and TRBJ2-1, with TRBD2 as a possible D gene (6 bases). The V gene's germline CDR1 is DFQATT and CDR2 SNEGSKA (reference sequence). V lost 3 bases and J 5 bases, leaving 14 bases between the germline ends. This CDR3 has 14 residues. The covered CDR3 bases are TGCAGTGCTAGGAGGCGGGAAATGAACAATGAG. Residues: CSARRREMNNE. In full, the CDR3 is CSARRREMNNEQFF.

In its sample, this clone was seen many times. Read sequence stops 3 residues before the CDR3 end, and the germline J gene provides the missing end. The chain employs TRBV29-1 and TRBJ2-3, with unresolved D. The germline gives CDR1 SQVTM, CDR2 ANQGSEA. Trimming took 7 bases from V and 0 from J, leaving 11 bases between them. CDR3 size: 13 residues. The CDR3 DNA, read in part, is TGCAGCGCTACTCCTTCTAGCACAGATACG. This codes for CSATPSSTDT. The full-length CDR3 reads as CSATPSSTDTQYF.

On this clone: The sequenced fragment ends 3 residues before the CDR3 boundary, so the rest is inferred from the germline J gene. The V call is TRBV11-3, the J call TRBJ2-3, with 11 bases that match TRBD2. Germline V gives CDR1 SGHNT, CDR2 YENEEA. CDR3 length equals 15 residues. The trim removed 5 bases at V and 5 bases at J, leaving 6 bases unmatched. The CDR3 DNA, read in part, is TGTGCCAGCAGCGTGGGACTAGCGGAGGGAGATACG. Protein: CASSVGLAEGDT. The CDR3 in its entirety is CASSVGLAEGDTQYF.

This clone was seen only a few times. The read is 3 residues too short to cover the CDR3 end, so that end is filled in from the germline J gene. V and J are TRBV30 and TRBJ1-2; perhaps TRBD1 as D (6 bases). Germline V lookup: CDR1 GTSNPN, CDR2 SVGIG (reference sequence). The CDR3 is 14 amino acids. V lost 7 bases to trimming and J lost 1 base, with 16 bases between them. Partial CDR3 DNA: TGTGCCTTACTCCGGGACACCCTTAACTATGGC. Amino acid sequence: CALLRDTLNYG. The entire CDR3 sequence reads CALLRDTLNYGYTF.

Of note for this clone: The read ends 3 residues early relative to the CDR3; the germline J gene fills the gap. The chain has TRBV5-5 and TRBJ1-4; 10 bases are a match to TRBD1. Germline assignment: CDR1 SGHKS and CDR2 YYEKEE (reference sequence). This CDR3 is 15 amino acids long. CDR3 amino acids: CASSFLTGGSHRLFF. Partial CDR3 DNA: TGTGCCAGCAGCTTTCTGACAGGGGGCTCACACAGA.

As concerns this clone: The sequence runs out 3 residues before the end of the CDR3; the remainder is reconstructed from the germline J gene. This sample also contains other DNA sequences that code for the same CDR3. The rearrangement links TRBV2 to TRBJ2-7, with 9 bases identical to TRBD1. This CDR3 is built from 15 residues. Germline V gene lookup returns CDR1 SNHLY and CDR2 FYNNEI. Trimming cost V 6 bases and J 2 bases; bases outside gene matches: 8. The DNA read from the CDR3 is TGTGCCAGCAGAGCCGGACAGGGGAGGGCCTACGAG. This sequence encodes CASRAGQGRAYE. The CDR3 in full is CASRAGQGRAYEQYF.

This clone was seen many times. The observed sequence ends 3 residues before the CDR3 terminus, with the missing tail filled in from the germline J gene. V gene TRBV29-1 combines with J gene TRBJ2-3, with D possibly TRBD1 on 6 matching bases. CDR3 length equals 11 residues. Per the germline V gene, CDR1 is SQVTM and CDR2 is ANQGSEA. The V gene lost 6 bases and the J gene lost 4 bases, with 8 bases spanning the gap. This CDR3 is CSVGQPDTQYF. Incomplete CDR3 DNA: TGCAGCGTCGGACAGCCAGATACG.

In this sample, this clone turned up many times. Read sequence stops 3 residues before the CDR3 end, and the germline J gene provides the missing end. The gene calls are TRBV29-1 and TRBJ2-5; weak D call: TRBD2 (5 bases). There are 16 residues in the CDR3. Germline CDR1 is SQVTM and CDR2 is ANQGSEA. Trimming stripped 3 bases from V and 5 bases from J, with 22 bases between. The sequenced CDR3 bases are TGCAGCGTTGACACAGCGGTCCAACGACGTTACGAGACC. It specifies CSVDTAVQRRYET. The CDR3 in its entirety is CSVDTAVQRRYETQYF.

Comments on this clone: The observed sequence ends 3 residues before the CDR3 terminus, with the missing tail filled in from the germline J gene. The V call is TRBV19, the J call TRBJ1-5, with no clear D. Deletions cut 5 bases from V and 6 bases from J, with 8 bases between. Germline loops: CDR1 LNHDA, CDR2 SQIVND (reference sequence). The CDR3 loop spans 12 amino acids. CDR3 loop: CASSSEGQPQHF. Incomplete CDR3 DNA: TGTGCCAGTAGTTCCGAAGGTCAGCCC.

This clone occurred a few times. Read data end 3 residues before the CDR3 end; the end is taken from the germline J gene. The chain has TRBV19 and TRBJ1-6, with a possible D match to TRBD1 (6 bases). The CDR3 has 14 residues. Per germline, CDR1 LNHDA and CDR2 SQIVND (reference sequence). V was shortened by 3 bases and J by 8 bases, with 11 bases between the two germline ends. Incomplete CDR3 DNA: TGTGCCAGTAGTATCGTGACAGGAGATTCACCC. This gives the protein CASSIVTGDSP. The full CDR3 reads CASSIVTGDSPLHF.

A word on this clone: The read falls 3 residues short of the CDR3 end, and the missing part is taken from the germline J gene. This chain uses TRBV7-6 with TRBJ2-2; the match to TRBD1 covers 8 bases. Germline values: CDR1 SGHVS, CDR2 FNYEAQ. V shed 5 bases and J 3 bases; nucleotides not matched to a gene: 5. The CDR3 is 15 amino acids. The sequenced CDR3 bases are TGTGCCAGCAGCCCCGACAGGGGTCACACCGGGGAG. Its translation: CASSPDRGHTGE. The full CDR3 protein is CASSPDRGHTGELFF.

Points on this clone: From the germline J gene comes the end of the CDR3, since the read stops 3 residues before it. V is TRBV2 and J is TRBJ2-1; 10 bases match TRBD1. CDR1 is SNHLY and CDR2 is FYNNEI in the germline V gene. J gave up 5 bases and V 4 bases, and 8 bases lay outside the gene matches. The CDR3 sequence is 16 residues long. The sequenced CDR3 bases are TGTGCCAGCAGTGCAAGACAGGGGGCACAGGACAATGAG. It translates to CASSARQGAQDNE. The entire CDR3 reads CASSARQGAQDNEQFF.

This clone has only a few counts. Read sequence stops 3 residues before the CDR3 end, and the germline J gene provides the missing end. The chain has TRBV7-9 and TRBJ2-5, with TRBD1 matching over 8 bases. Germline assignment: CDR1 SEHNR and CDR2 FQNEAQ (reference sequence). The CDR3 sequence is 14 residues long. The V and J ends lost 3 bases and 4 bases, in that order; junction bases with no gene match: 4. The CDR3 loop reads CASSLAGGRETQYF. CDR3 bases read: TGTGCCAGCAGCTTGGCAGGGGGCAGAGAGACC.